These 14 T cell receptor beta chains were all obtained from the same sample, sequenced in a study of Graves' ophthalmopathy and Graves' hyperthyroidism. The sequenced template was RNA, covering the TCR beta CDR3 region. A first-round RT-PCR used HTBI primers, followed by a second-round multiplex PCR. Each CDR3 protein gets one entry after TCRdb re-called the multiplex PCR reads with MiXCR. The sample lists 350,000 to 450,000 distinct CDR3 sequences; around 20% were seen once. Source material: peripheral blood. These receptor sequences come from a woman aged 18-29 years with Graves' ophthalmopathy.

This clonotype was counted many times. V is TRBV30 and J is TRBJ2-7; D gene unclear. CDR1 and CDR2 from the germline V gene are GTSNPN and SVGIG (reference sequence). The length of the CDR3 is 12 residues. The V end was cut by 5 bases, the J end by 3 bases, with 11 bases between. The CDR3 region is CAWASSSYEQYF. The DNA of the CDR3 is TGTGCCTGGGCGTCGAGCAGCTACGAGCAGTACTTC.

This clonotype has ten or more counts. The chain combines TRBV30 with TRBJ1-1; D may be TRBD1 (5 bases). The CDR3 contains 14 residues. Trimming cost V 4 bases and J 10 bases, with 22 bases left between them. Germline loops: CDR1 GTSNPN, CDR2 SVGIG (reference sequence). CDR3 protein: CAWNVMITAGGAFF. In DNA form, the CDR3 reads TGTGCCTGGAATGTAATGATTACTGCGGGGGGAGCTTTCTTT. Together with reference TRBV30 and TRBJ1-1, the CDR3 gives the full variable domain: SQTIHQWPATLVQPVGSPLSLECTVEGTSNPNLYWYRQAAGRGLQLLFYSVGIGQISSEVPQNLSASRPQDRQFILSSKKLLLSDSGFYLCAWNVMITAGGAFFGQGTRLTVV.

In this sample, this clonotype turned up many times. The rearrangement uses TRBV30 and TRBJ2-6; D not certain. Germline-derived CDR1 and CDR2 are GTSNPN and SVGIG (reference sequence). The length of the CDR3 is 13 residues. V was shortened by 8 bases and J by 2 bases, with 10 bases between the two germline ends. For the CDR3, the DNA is TGTGCCGGGGAAGGCACTGGGGCCAACGTCCTGACTTTC. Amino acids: CAGEGTGANVLTF.

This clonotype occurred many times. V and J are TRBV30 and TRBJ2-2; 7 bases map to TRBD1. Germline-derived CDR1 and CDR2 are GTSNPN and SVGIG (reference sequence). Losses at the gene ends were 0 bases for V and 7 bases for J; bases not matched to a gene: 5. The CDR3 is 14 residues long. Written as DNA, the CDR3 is TGTGCCTGGAGTGTCAGACAGGGCAACGGGGAGCTGTTTTTT. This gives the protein CAWSVRQGNGELFF.

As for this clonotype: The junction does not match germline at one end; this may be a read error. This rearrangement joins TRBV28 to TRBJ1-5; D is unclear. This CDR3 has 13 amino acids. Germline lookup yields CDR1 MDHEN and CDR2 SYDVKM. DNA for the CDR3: TGTGCCAGCAGTCCCCCCGCCAATCACCCCCAGCATTTT. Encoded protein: CASSPPANHPQHF.

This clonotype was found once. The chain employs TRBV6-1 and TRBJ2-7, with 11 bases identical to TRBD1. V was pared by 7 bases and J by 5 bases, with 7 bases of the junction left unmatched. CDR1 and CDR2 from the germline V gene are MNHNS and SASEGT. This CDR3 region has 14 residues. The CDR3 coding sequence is TGTGCCAGCACTGGGGACAGGGGGTCTAACGAGCAGTACTTC. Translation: CASTGDRGSNEQYF.

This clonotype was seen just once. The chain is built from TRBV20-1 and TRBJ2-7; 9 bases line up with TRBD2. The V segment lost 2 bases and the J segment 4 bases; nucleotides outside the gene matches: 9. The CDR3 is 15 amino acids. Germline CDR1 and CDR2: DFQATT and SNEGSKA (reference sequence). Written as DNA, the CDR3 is TGCAGTGCTAGAAGGAGGCTAGCGGGAATTTACGAGCAGTACTTC. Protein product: CSARRRLAGIYEQYF.

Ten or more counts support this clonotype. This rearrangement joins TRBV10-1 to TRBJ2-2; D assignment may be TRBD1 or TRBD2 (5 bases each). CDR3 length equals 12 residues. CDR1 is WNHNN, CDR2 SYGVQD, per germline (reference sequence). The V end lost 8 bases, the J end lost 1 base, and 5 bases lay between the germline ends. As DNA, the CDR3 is TGCGCCAGCGGGGGGAACACCGGGGAGCTGTTTTTT. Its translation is CASGGNTGELFF.

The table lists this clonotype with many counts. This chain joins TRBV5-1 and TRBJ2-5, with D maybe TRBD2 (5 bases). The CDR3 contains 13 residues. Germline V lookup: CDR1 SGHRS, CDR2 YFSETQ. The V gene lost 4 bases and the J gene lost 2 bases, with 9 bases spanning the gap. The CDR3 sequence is CASSTDWQETQYF. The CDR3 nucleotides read TGCGCCAGCAGCACGGACTGGCAAGAGACCCAGTACTTC.

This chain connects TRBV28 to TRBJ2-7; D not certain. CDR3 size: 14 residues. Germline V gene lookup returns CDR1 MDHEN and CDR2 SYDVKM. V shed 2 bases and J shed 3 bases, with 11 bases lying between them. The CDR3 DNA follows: TGTGCCAGCAGTTTAGTGGTGAAGCTCTACGAGCAGTACTTC. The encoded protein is CASSLVVKLYEQYF. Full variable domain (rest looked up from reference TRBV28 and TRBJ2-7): DVKVTQSSRYLVKRTGEKVFLECVQDMDHENMFWYRQDPGLGLRLIYFSYDVKMKEKGDIPEGYSVSREKKERFSLILESASTNQTSMYLCASSLVVKLYEQYFGPGTRLTVT.

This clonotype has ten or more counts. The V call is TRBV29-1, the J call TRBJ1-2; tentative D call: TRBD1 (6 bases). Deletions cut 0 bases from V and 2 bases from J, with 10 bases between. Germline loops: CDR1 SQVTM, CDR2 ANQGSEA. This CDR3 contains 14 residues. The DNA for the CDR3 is TGCAGCGTTGAAGATCGGGACAAAAACTATGGCTACACCTTC. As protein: CSVEDRDKNYGYTF.

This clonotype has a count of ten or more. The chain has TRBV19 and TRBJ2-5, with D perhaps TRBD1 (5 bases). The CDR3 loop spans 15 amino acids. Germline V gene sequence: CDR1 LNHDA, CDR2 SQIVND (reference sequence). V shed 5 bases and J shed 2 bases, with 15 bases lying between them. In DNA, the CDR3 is TGTGCCAGTAGTCGGTCCGGACACAGGCAAGAGACCCAGTACTTC. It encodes CASSRSGHRQETQYF.

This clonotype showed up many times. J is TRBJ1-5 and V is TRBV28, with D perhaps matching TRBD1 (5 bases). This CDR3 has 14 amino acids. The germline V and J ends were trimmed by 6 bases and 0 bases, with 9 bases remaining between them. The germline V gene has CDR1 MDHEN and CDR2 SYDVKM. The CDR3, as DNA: TGTGCCAGCAGCACTACAGGTAGCAATCAGCCCCAGCATTTT. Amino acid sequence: CASSTTGSNQPQHF.

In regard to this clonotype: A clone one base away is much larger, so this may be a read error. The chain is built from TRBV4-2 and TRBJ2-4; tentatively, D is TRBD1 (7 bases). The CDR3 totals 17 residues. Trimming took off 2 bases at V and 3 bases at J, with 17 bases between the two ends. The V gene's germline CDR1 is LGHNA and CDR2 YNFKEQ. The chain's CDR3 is CASSQPQGGGFKNIQYF. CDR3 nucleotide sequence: TGTGCCAGCAGCCAACCCCAGGGGGGTGGATTCAAAAACATTCAGTACTTC.